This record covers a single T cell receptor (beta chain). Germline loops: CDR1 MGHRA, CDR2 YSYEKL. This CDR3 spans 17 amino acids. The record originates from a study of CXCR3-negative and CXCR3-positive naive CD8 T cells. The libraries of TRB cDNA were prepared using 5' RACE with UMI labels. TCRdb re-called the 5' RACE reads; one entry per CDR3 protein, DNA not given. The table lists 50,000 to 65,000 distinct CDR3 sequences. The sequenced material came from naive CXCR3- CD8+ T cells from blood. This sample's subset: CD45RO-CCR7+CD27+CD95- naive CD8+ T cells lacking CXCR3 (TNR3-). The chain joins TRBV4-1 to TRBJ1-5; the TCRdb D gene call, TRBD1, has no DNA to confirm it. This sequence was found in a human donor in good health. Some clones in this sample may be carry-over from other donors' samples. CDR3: CASSQGPTGLLEQPQHF.